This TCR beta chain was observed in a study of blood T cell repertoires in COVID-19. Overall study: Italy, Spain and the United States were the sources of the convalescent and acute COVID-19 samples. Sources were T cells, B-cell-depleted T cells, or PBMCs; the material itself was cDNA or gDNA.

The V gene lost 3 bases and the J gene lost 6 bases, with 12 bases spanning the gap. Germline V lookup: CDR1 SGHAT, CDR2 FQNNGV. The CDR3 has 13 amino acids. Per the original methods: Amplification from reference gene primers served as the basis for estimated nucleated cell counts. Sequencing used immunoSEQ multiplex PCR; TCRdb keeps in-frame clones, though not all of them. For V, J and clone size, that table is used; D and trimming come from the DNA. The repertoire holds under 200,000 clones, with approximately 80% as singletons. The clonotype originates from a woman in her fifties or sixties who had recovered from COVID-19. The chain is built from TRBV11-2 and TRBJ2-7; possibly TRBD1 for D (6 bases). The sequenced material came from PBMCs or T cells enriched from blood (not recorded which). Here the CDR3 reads CASSLSGAGEQYF. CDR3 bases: TGTGCCAGCAGCTTGTCAGGGGCGGGCGAGCAGTACTTC.